The clone carrying this T cell receptor (beta chain) was seen ten or more times. Antigen specificity is unknown. The data derive from a study of regulatory T cells in long-lasting Graves disease. Overall study results and limits: Having only a small sample size may have limited accuracy.

Sequencing libraries for TCR beta were prepared with iRepertoire HTBI primers and Arm-PCR of CDR3 regions. In TCRdb, the multiplex PCR reads were re-called with MiXCR into one record per CDR3 protein. The sample shows about 470,000 distinct CDR3 sequences, 20% to 25% of them seen only once. Time point denoted: persistent/refractory GD, antithyroid drugs over 5 years with positive TRAb. PBMC-derived RNA was used for the TCR library. An endocrinology department in Xi'an, China, recruited the patients. The source is a female donor with Graves disease. Material: peripheral blood mononuclear cells (PBMCs), obtained when the disease was refractory, from a patient treated with antithyroid drugs.

The CDR3 here is CASSPRGGLAIETQYF. CDR3 bases: TGTGCCAGCAGTCCCCGCGGGGGTCTAGCGATAGAGACCCAGTACTTC. The chain is built from TRBV6-1 and TRBJ2-5; 7 bases line up with TRBD2. CDR1 is MNHNS, CDR2 SASEGT, per germline. J lost 4 bases, V lost 5 bases, and 13 bases had no gene match. There are 16 residues in the CDR3.